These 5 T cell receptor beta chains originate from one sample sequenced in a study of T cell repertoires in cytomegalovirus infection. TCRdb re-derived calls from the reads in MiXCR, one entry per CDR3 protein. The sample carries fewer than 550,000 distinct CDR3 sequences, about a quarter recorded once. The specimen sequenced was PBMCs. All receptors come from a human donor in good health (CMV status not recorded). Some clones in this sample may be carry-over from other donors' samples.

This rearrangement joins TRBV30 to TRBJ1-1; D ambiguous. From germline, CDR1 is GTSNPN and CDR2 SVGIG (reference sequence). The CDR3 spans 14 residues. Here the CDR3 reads CATRLGGVITEAFF. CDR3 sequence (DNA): TGTGCTACCAGGCTAGGCGGCGTTATCACTGAAGCTTTCTTT. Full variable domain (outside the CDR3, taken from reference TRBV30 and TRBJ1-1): SQTIHQWPATLVQPVGSPLSLECTVEGTSNPNLYWYRQAAGRGLQLLFYSVGIGQISSEVPQNLSASRPQDRQFILSSKKLLLSDSGFYLCATRLGGVITEAFFGQGTRLTVV.

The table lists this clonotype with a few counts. CDR3: CATRPAGSADTQYF. CDR3 sequence (DNA): TGTGCCACCAGGCCAGCGGGGTCGGCAGATACGCAGTATTTT. V usage is TRBV27 and J usage is TRBJ2-3; TRBD2 aligns across 7 bases. The CDR3 consists of 14 residues. CDR1 is MNHEY and CDR2 is SMNVEV in the germline V gene (reference sequence). V gave up 10 bases and J gave up 4 bases; unmatched junction bases: 11.

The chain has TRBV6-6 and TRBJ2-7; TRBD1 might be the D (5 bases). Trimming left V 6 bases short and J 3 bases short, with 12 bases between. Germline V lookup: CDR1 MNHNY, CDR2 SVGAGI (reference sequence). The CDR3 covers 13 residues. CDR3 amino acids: CASRPDRLYEQYV. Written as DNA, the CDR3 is TGTGCCAGCAGGCCCGACAGACTCTACGAGCAGTACGTC.

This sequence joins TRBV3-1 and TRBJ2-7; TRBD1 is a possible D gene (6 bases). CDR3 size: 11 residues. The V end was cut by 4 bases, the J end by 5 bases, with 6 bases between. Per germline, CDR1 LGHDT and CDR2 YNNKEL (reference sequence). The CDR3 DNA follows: TGTGCCAGCAGCCCAGGGGACGAGCAGTACGTC. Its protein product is CASSPGDEQYV.

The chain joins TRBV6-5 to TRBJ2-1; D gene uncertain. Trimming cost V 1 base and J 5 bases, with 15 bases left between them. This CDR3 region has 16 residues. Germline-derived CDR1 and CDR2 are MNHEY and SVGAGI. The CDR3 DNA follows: TGTGCCAGCAGTTACTACGGGCCTGAAGCGAACAATGAGCAGTTCTTC. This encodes CASSYYGPEANNEQFF.